The sequence of this T cell receptor beta chain was determined in a study of blood T cell repertoires in COVID-19. Study background: The samples span acute and convalescent COVID-19 from the United States, Italy and Spain. PBMCs, B-cell-depleted T cells, or T cells provided the cDNA or gDNA that made up the material.

This clone came up once. The CDR3 covers 12 residues. Trimming removed 1 base at V and 7 bases at J, with 11 bases between. The germline V gene encodes CDR1 GTSNPN and CDR2 SVGIG (reference sequence). Source study methods: Estimated nucleated cell counts came from reference gene primer amplification. The assay was immunoSEQ multiplex PCR, and TCRdb's table has in-frame clones only and misses some. V, J and clone size derive from that table, while D and trimming were established from the DNA sequence. Here the sample spans about 140,000 clones, roughly three quarters being singletons. The TCR comes from a woman in her sixties or seventies with acute or convalescent COVID-19. The chain employs TRBV30 and TRBJ2-7; D unclear. The sequencing input was peripheral blood. CDR3 region: CAWSDTSEEQYF. The CDR3 DNA follows: TGTGCCTGGAGTGACACCTCTGAAGAGCAGTACTTC.